One T cell receptor (beta chain) is described in this entry. Trimming removed 1 base at V and 1 base at J, with 11 bases between. The CDR3 length is 15 residues. Germline values: CDR1 ENHRY, CDR2 SYGVKD. Using RNA template, CDR3s of TCR alpha and beta were amplified with iRepertoire arm-PCR. TCRdb re-called the multiplex PCR reads with MiXCR, one entry per CDR3 protein. Seen here are around 170,000 distinct CDR3 sequences, around 42% observed once, and the top ten hold about 5.2%. This specimen belongs to a study of glioma-infiltrating T cells. The rearrangement links TRBV10-3 to TRBJ2-7; D is perhaps TRBD1 or TRBD2 (6 bases each). This clonotype was sampled from a human donor with low-grade glioma or glioblastoma, undergoing nonglioma brain surgery, or in good health (not recorded which). What was sequenced was glioma tissue, nonneoplastic brain tissue, or PBMCs (not recorded which). The CDR3, as DNA: TGTGCCATCAGTGAGTACGGAGGGGGGTCCTACGAGCAGTACTTC. It is translated as CAISEYGGGSYEQYF.